Sequencing of this TCR beta chain was carried out in a study of T cells in Graves' hyperthyroidism and ophthalmopathy. This clonotype was recorded at least ten times. Amplification targeted TCR beta CDR3 regions from RNA transcripts. HTBI primers were employed in a first-round RT-PCR of the TCR CDR3. Each CDR3 protein is one row after TCRdb ran MiXCR on the multiplex PCR reads. The sample shows approximately 610,000 distinct CDR3 sequences, about 14% of them seen only once. This receptor was identified in a woman in her 40s with Graves' ophthalmopathy. Sequencing input: blood.

The DNA for the CDR3 is TGTGCCAGCAGCCCCCCTGGGGGCAACTATGGCTACACCTTC. Its protein product is CASSPPGGNYGYTF. The chain joins TRBV18 to TRBJ1-2, with a possible D match to TRBD1 (6 bases). The V gene lost 8 bases and the J gene lost 2 bases, with 15 bases spanning the gap. The CDR3 has 14 residues. Germline V gives CDR1 KGHSH, CDR2 LQKENI. The complete variable domain, with remaining parts taken from reference TRBV18 and TRBJ1-2, reads NAGVMQNPRHLVRRRGQEARLRCSPMKGHSHVYWYRQLPEEGLKFMVYLQKENIIDESGMPKERFSAEFPKEGPSILRIQQVVRGDSAAYFCASSPPGGNYGYTFGSGTRLTVV.